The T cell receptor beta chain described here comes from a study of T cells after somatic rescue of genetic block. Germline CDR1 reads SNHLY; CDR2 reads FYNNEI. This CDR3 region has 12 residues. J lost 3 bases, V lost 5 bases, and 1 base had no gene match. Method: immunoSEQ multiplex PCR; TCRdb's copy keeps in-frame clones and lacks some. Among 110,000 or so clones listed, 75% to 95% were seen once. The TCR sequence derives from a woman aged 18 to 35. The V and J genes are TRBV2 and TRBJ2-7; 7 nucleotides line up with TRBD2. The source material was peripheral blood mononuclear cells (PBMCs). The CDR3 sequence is CASSRTSYEQYF. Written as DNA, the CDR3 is TGTGCCAGCAGTCGGACTAGCTACGAGCAGTACTTC.